This T cell receptor (beta chain) came from a study of identical twins (dated by TCRdb to the mid-2010s). Study-wide context: To test whether fetal clonotypes persist, this study deep-sequenced TCR alpha and beta repertoires from monozygotic twins, from unrelated adults of various ages, and from cord blood. Replicate twin experiments were performed at different times using different library preparation protocols to rule out contamination. The paper's findings and limits, for the study overall: Out-of-frame TCR alpha sharing in monozygotic twins was systematically underestimated by recombination models, whereas sharing between unrelated individuals was in agreement with the recombination models. Abundant cord blood beta clonotypes had fewer insertions, young adult naive repertoires showed a similar but weaker trend, and memory repertoires showed no such trend. Zero-insertion analyses could be partly confounded by invariant T cells such as MAIT and iNKT, although diverse VJ usage argued against such confounding for most clonotypes. Because the same donors could not be followed over many years, conclusions were based on cross-sectional statistical analysis. Excess twin sharing in beta out-of-frame sequences was weaker because fewer shared sequences lowered the signal-to-noise ratio. Out-of-frame TCR alpha sequences shared between twins showed an excess of low generation-probability sequences compared with coincidental sharing between unrelated individuals.

Only healthy Caucasian donors were included. There are a few counts of this clonotype. There is no known antigen for this receptor. Per-base qualities were not stored, and no clone one base away is much larger. The library relied on 5' RACE. Sequencer: Illumina HiSeq 2000. Template switching introduced a universal primer binding site; the final cDNA contained a unique molecular identifier, enabling accurate counting of TCR cDNA molecules. Specific primers in the conserved constant-segment region were used to synthesize first-strand cDNA for TCR alpha and beta chains. To control for contamination, every cDNA library was double barcoded, receiving both a SMART-Mk sample barcode and Illumina barcodes. TruSeq adapter sequences, together with Illumina sample barcodes, were added in two successive PCR steps. The Illumina HiSeq platform was used with custom primers to sequence TCR alpha and beta cDNA libraries. The authors processed their data as follows. MiGEC processed the raw reads to extract unique molecular identifiers, while MiXCR was used to determine the CDR3 positions. Recombination models were inferred per individual with the repgenHMM and IGoR tools using an EM algorithm. The analysis of shared clonotypes was done with the tcR package in R, with sharing normalized by the product of cloneset sizes. To study raw recombination free of thymic and clonal selection effects, out-of-frame nonproductive sequences were analyzed. TCRdb reanalyzed the raw reads on its own, using fastp at Q25 for trimming and MiXCR for clone calling, and kept in-frame beta chains. Rows merge per CDR3 protein into single entries with the most common DNA and genes. These V and J calls are TCRdb output, not the study's own analysis. Counted in this sample were roughly 1,500,000 distinct CDR3 sequences; under 35% of them appeared once. About 0.25% of the sample belongs to the ten largest clones.

Reading from cysteine to phenylalanine, the CDR3 counts 16 amino acids. The CDR3 DNA has 48 bases and is translated from base 1. CDR1 and CDR2, per the germline V gene, are WSHSY and SAAADI. Trimmed from V: 2 bases; trimmed from J: 2 bases; junction bases lacking a gene match: 6. The rearranged chain carries TRBV10-2 and TRBJ2-3; 8 bases in between match TRBD2. The sequenced material came from cord blood. This clonotype was obtained from a newborn girl in good health. The CDR3 loop reads CASSERRGGNTDTQYF. In nucleotides, the sequence is TGCGCCAGCAGTGAGAGACGGGGGGGTAACACAGATACGCAGTATTTT.